Listed here is a single T cell receptor beta chain. What it binds is unknown. V lost 6 bases to trimming and J lost 5 bases, with 16 bases between them. This CDR3 has 15 residues. CDR1 is MNHEY and CDR2 is SVGAGI in the germline V gene. These data belong to a study of cytomegalovirus exposure and HLA in healthy donors. Whole-study findings and limits: Despite most TCR sequences being rare, some public TCRs occurred in many donors. Immune exposure data for these donors was limited to CMV serostatus.

Healthy bone marrow donors made up the donors. The PCR contained 60 Vbeta and 13 Jbeta primers. In the authors' workflow: Around 10 million of the 75 million to 95 million unique TCR beta chains counted in a later analysis were shared. Only in-frame clones appear in the TCRdb table, and some are missing; sequencing was by immunoSEQ multiplex PCR. That table gives V, J and clone size, and the DNA gave D and trimming. The sample carries about 110,000 clones, 70% to 80% recorded once. The receptor's source is a man aged 60-69 years in good health and CMV-seronegative. Sequenced material: PBMCs. The J gene is TRBJ1-4, the V gene TRBV6-5, with D tentatively TRBD1 (5 bases). The DNA of the CDR3 is TGTGCCAGCAGGGGGGGAGGTGCTAAGAATGAAAAACTGTTTTTT. This translates into CASRGGGAKNEKLFF.